Listed here is a single T cell receptor beta chain. Its antigen specificity is not known. No much larger clone exists at a distance of one base, and base qualities are not known. The germline V gene provides CDR1 MNHEY and CDR2 SVGAGI. There are 12 amino acids in the CDR3, from cysteine to phenylalanine inclusive. CDR3 DNA only is kept here, 36 bases in frame from base 1. V and J are trimmed by 7 bases and 14 bases, and the gene matches miss 11 bases of the junction. Read against the paper, the sample's time point label means: baseline before first vaccination. The vaccinee samples were drawn from two UK trials, COV001 and COV002, one of which was a single-blind randomized controlled phase 2/3 trial testing AZD1222 (ChAdOx1 nCoV-19) in healthy adults. For TCRbeta chain sequencing, PBMC samples were collected from trial participants at day 0 and at day 28 after the second dose. The data were taken from a study of T cell responses to AZD1222 COVID-19 vaccine (dated by TCRdb to about 2021). For context, the study as a whole: AZD1222 recipients with second doses at about 4 weeks or about 12 weeks were pooled, because spike-specific TCR depth and breadth did not differ between schedules. TCR sequencing covered 233 trial participants: 200 to 210 given two doses of AZD1222 and 26 given two doses of MenACWY control vaccine. Enrollment into the trials was organized by age into subgroups of 18-55, 56-69 and 70-plus years, and those subgroups contained approximately 160, 26 and 62 TCR-sequenced participants, respectively.

The CDR3 regions of human TCRbeta chains were analyzed by immunosequencing. In the authors' own workflow: Repertoire TCRs were matched against a reference library of SARS-CoV-2-specific TCRs generated with the MIRA antigen-specificity platform. Breadth was defined as the fraction of unique TCRs that were SARS-CoV-2-associated, and depth was defined as the fraction of total T cells that were SARS-CoV-2-associated. Using the MIRA data, each spike-specific TCR was mapped to the spike region that the TCR reacts to and placed in a CD4 or CD8 class. Log10-transformed breadth and depth values were compared by one-way ANOVA with Sidak's multiple comparisons tests. TCRdb mirrors the immuneACCESS table, restricted to in-frame sequences. Some clones are absent from its copies; in checked studies, under half trace to an unresolved V gene, and the reason for the others is unknown. V and J calls and clone size are copied from that table; D and trimming were computed from the DNA. This sample comprises some 160,000 clones, roughly 90% of them detected only once. The ten largest make up more than 1.5% of the sample.

The full study reports these points: Spike-specific TCR breadth and depth rose significantly after two AZD1222 doses compared with day 0 and with MenACWY recipients. CD4 TCRs associated with the vaccine covered the entire spike protein, and the dominant responses were in regions 160-218 and 743-854. Because no samples from the day 14 peak response were available, repertoires could be characterized only after the peak T cell response. In the small 56-69-year group, the increase in depth fell short of significance, most likely because of low power. Nearly half of unique spike-specific TCRs reportedly recognized epitopes outside regions mutated in the B.1.351 and B.1.1.7 variants. Conclusions about previously exposed vaccinees were limited because only six AZD1222 recipients were SARS-CoV-2 seropositive at baseline. Participants were mostly white British and included more females than males, and it was suggested by the authors that clonal diversity may have been underestimated.

Rearrangement joined TRBV6-5 to TRBJ1-5, with 7 bases matching TRBD1. The clonotype originates from an adult in good health. The sample here was peripheral blood, taken on day 0 of AZD1222 vaccination. The sequenced DNA: TGTGCCAGCACTACAGATCTCGGACAGGAGCATTTT. This is translated as CASTTDLGQEHF.